Many counts were recorded for the clone carrying this TCR beta chain. The antigen is undetermined. The data belong to a study of CD8+CD57+ T cells in acquired aplastic anemia. Study information: The mean DNA yield obtained from sorted CD4+ and CD8+ cells came to about 3 ug.

Flow cytometry had shown expanded CD8+CD57+ cells in the patients chosen for sequencing. Patients had received no therapy at the time of blood sampling. It was genomic DNA that served as the template for profiling TCR beta VDJ and CDR3. MiXCR was run by TCRdb on the reads, yielding one entry per CDR3 protein. This sample has more than 95,000 distinct CDR3 sequences, with almost 40% found just once. Study-wide results and caveats: Around 29 shared CD8+ CDR3s appeared highly expressed within patients' immunodominant clones. The CD8+ Simpson's diversity of patients and controls was not significantly different.

This TCR was recovered from a human donor with aplastic anemia. The sequencing sample was made of sorted CD4+, CD8+, or CD8+CD57+ T cells (not recorded which) from PBMCs.

This CDR3 is CASSPRTSRYNSPLHF. As DNA, the CDR3 is TGTGCCAGCAGTCCCCGGACATCAAGGTATAATTCACCCCTCCACTTT. The chain couples TRBV12-3 or TRBV12-4 to TRBJ1-6; D may be TRBD1 (5 bases). V lost 5 bases, J lost 4 bases, and 15 bases lay in between. The CDR3 totals 16 residues.